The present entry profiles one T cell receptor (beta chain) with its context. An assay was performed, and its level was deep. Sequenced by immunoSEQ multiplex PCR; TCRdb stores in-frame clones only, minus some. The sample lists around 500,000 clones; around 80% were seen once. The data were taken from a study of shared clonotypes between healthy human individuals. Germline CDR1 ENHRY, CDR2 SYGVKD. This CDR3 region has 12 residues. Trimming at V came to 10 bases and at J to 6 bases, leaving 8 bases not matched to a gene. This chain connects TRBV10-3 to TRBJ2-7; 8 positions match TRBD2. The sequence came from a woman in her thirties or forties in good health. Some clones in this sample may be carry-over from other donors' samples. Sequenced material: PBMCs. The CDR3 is CATQAGEGEQYF. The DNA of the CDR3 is TGTGCCACTCAAGCGGGAGAGGGCGAGCAGTACTTC.